The source of this T cell receptor (beta chain) is a study of T cell repertoires in cytomegalovirus infection. Looking at the study overall: Public signatures in TCR beta pointed to CMV infection and matching HLA type.

Via MiXCR, TCRdb re-called the reads, giving one row per CDR3 protein. The sample lists over 100,000 distinct CDR3 sequences, 10% occurring once. This clonotype is large. Its antigen is not identified. This TCR was sampled from a human donor in good health (CMV status not recorded). Some clones in this sample may be carry-over from other donors' samples. Sequenced: PBMCs, sequenced either directly or after in vitro stimulation (not recorded which).

The CDR3 DNA sequence: TGTGCCAGCAGAGGGGAATCTGGCGGCTACACCTTC. Its translation is CASRGESGGYTF. The chain couples TRBV27 to TRBJ1-2, with D possibly being TRBD1 (5 bases). V was trimmed by 6 bases and J by 8 bases, leaving 13 bases between them. Germline assignment: CDR1 MNHEY and CDR2 SMNVEV (reference sequence). The CDR3 runs 12 residues.